Here is one TCR beta chain with its context. Its antigen is unidentified. V dropped 8 bases and J dropped 6; count of bases not matched to a gene: 15. Germline assignment: CDR1 LNHNV and CDR2 YYDKDF (reference sequence). This CDR3 is 15 amino acids long. This record belongs to a study of CD8+ T cells in alopecia areata. General study findings and limits: Affected lesional scalp, above all in alopecia totalis/universalis, was more clonal than normal scalp. Normal skin's resident alphabeta T cells are sequenced alongside lesional scalp T cells.

As the sequencing template, cDNA was produced by extracting RNA and reverse transcribing it. TCRdb's table, derived via immunoSEQ multiplex PCR, lists solely in-frame clones and lacks some. The table has 100,000 to 130,000 clones, around 59% seen once. The sequenced sample was CD8+ T cells sorted from blood. This receptor was taken from a human donor in good health. This chain uses TRBV15 with TRBJ1-1; the match to TRBD1 covers 7 bases. Here the CDR3 reads CATRARSGGDAEAFF. The CDR3 nucleotides read TGTGCCACCCGGGCGCGGTCAGGGGGAGACGCTGAAGCTTTCTTT.